Only a few counts were recorded for the clone carrying this T cell receptor beta chain. The antigen is undetermined. The sample is drawn from a study of CD8 T cells in ankylosing spondylitis. Study results and caveats: Past studies reported some motif variants in reactive arthritis synovial fluid and blood. Reported data indicate significant enrichment of disease-linked clones within matched ankylosing spondylitis synovial fluid. Apparently characteristic of ankylosing spondylitis blood was a TCR beta motif (under ten highly homologous variants).

The V end lost 1 base, the J end lost 5 bases, and 16 bases lay between the germline ends. This CDR3 spans 15 amino acids. Per the germline V gene, CDR1 is SGHKS and CDR2 is YYEKEE (reference sequence). By quantitative 5'-RACE with molecular barcodes, the TCR beta libraries were made. TCRdb reprocessed the 5' RACE reads via MiXCR and lists one record per CDR3 protein. Of approximately 260,000 distinct CDR3 sequences listed, 15% to 20% are singletons. Specimen: blood, either unsorted or a sorted T cell fraction (not recorded which). The chain couples TRBV5-5 to TRBJ2-7; no clear D gene. This clonotype originated in a male donor with ankylosing spondylitis or in good health (not recorded which). CDR3 sequence (DNA): TGTGCCAGCAGCTTGTGGGCGAACCCTCCGGACGAGCAGTACTTC. Protein sequence: CASSLWANPPDEQYF.